This TCR beta chain was recorded in a study of control samples from healthy donors and cancer patients. Germline V lookup: CDR1 LGHNA, CDR2 YSLEER. CDR3 length: 21 residues. With 0 bases removed from V and 0 bases from J, the gap between germline ends came to 23 bases. TCRdb keeps only in-frame clones here, not all; method: immunoSEQ multiplex PCR. The sample holds about 53,000 clones, approximately 90% seen once. Sequencing was performed on PBMCs. The receptor was derived from a man in his sixties with head and neck cancer. The rearrangement joins TRBV4-3 to TRBJ1-4, with D unclear. As DNA, the CDR3 is TGCGCCAGCAGCCAAGATCTTCTCGGCAGAAGAAACATTGCAACTAATGAAAAACTGTTTTTT. Protein product: CASSQDLLGRRNIATNEKLFF.